This T cell receptor beta chain was documented in a study of high-grade serous ovarian cancer treatment subgroups. Tumor samples were obtained before definitive surgery or chemotherapy. Libraries were prepared by immunoSEQ multiplex PCR; TCRdb keeps only in-frame clonotypes and omits some of them. This table has 15,000 to 20,000 clones, roughly 75% appearing once. The origin of this receptor is a human donor with high-grade serous ovarian cancer. The material sequenced was tumor tissue.

The CDR3 sequence is CASSLDRGGPIQETQYF. CDR3 DNA sequence: TGTGCCAGCAGCTTAGATCGGGGGGGACCAATTCAAGAGACCCAGTACTTC. V usage is TRBV11-3 and J usage is TRBJ2-5; 8 nucleotides match TRBD2. Trimming removed 0 bases from V and 2 bases from J; junction bases left unmatched: 8. The CDR3 covers 17 residues. Germline assignment: CDR1 SGHNT and CDR2 YENEEA.